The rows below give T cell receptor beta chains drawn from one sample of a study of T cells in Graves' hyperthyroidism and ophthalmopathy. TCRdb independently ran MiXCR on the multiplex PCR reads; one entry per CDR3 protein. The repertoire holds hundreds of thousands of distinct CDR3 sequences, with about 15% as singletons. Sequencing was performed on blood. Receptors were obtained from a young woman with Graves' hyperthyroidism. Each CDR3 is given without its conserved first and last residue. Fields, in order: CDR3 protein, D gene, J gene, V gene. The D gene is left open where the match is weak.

cdr3_aa: ASSLGGLFGETQY
d_call: -
j_call: TRBJ2-5
v_call: TRBV7-9

cdr3_aa: ASTNRLQGGYEQY
d_call: -
j_call: TRBJ2-7
v_call: TRBV5-1

cdr3_aa: ASSPPTGRATNEKLF
d_call: -
j_call: TRBJ1-4
v_call: TRBV6-1

cdr3_aa: ASSTRGDTQY
d_call: -
j_call: TRBJ2-3
v_call: TRBV7-8

cdr3_aa: ASSRVDRAQEKLF
d_call: TRBD1
j_call: TRBJ1-4
v_call: TRBV11-2

cdr3_aa: ASSGQTAGATGELF
d_call: -
j_call: TRBJ2-2
v_call: TRBV10-1

cdr3_aa: ASSLWGLVSPLH
d_call: -
j_call: TRBJ1-6
v_call: TRBV28

cdr3_aa: ATGPPGQGDQPQH
d_call: TRBD1
j_call: TRBJ1-5
v_call: TRBV24-1

cdr3_aa: ASSELRGLANEQF
d_call: -
j_call: TRBJ2-1
v_call: TRBV2

cdr3_aa: ASSYSGQGFHEQY
d_call: TRBD1
j_call: TRBJ2-7
v_call: TRBV28

cdr3_aa: SARFRAQSTGELF
d_call: -
j_call: TRBJ2-2
v_call: TRBV20-1